The clone carrying this T cell receptor (beta chain) was observed once. Germline-derived CDR1 and CDR2 are SEHNR and FQNEAQ (reference sequence). Trimming removed 3 bases at V and 8 bases at J, with 16 bases between. There are 14 residues in the CDR3. The data are from a study of blood T cell repertoires in COVID-19. Across the whole study: Acute and convalescent COVID-19 samples came from the United States, Italy and Spain. The analysed material was cDNA or gDNA that came from T cells, B-cell-depleted T cells, or PBMCs.

Methods used by the authors: Estimation of nucleated cell counts was performed using reference gene primer amplification. Some clones are missing from TCRdb's copy, which holds only in-frame ones; the method was immunoSEQ multiplex PCR. The V and J calls and clone size were taken over from that table, and D and trimming were inferred from the DNA. There are some 120,000 clones in the sample; approximately 81% occur only once, and approximately 1.5% lies in the top ten. The source is a man in his forties with acute or convalescent COVID-19. The chain has TRBV7-9 and TRBJ1-2; no firm D call. Sample: peripheral blood. The CDR3 region is CASSFTGVIGGYTF. For the CDR3, the DNA is TGTGCCAGCAGCTTCACCGGGGTGATTGGCGGCTACACCTTC. Complete variable domain (other parts from reference TRBV7-9 and TRBJ1-2): DTGVSQNPRHKITKRGQNVTFRCDPISEHNRLYWYRQTLGQGPEFLTYFQNEAQLEKSRLLSDRFSAERPKGSFSTLEIQRTEQGDSAMYLCASSFTGVIGGYTFGSGTRLTVV.